Listed below are T cell receptor beta chains from one sample, sequenced in a study of blood T cell repertoires in COVID-19. The method was immunoSEQ multiplex PCR; TCRdb's version includes in-frame clones alone and lacks a portion of them. Of about 160,000 clones in the sample, 82% were seen once. Sequencing was carried out using peripheral blood. The receptors stem from a middle-aged woman with COVID-19, enrolled during active disease. The CDR3 runs from the conserved cysteine through the conserved F or W. A D gene is named only where the DNA matches it firmly. The size of a clone is reported for some rows only, either as once, few or many, or as a class for expanded clones.

TRBJ2-3	TRBV7-8	-	-	15	CASSSLGAGTDTQYF	TGTGCCAGCAGCTCCCTGGGGGCGGGCACAGATACGCAGTATTTT
TRBJ2-7	TRBV5-4	-	-	15	CASSLFPDGDYEQYF	TGTGCCAGCAGCTTGTTCCCGGACGGGGACTACGAGCAGTACTTC
TRBJ2-7	TRBV6-1	-	once	14	CASSSTVGNYEQYF	TGTGCCAGCAGTTCGACGGTCGGGAATTACGAGCAGTACTTC
TRBJ1-1	TRBV19	TRBD1	-	15	CASSPGQGPNTEAFF	TGTGCCAGTAGTCCCGGACAGGGGCCAAACACTGAAGCTTTCTTT
TRBJ2-5	TRBV5-4	-	few	15	CASSLGLINQETQYF	TGTGCCAGCAGCTTGGGGCTTATAAACCAAGAGACCCAGTACTTC
TRBJ2-1	TRBV2	-	-	13	CASSFSHYNEQFF	TGTGCCAGCAGTTTTTCCCATTACAATGAGCAGTTCTTC
TRBJ2-5	TRBV7-3	-	-	15	CASSLTAGTGETQYF	TGTGCCAGCAGCTTAACGGCCGGGACTGGAGAGACCCAGTACTTC
TRBJ2-3	TRBV28	TRBD2	-	14	CASSFGLAGDTQYF	TGTGCCAGCAGTTTTGGACTAGCGGGAGATACGCAGTATTTT
TRBJ2-7	TRBV7-2	TRBD2	once	14	CASSSWTSGYEQYF	TGTGCCAGCAGCTCCTGGACTAGCGGGTACGAGCAGTACTTC
TRBJ2-2	TRBV11-3	-	-	13	CASSGGYTGELFF	TGTGCCAGCAGTGGCGGATACACCGGGGAGCTGTTTTTT
TRBJ2-7	TRBV28	-	-	15	CASSLRGSRTYGQYF	TGTGCCAGCAGCCTCCGGGGTAGCCGAACCTACGGGCAGTACTTC
TRBJ2-7	TRBV7-8	TRBD2	-	12	CASTSGGAEQYF	TGTGCCAGCACCTCGGGGGGGGCTGAGCAGTACTTC
TRBJ1-4	TRBV7-6	-	-	14	CASSRQTGNEKLFF	TGTGCCAGCAGCCGGCAGACTGGTAATGAAAAACTGTTTTTT
TRBJ1-5	TRBV19	TRBD1	-	15	CASRRDREGNQPQHF	TGTGCCAGTAGGCGAGACAGGGAGGGCAATCAGCCCCAGCATTTT
TRBJ2-2	TRBV5-6	-	-	14	CASSLSVDTGELFF	TGTGCCAGCAGCTTGTCCGTAGACACCGGGGAGCTGTTTTTT
TRBJ2-2	TRBV9	-	-	11	CASTRGGELFF	TGTGCCAGCACTAGGGGCGGGGAGCTGTTTTTT
TRBJ1-1	TRBV2	-	-	17	CASSRKRPNHLYTEAFF	TGTGCCAGCAGTCGTAAGCGACCGAACCATCTGTACACTGAAGCTTTCTTT
TRBJ1-1	TRBV30	-	once	13	CAWSVGGLAEAFF	TGTGCCTGGAGTGTTGGAGGGCTGGCTGAAGCTTTCTTT
TRBJ2-5	TRBV9	-	-	12	CASSLAEETQYF	TGTGCCAGCAGTTTAGCGGAAGAGACCCAGTACTTC
TRBJ2-3	TRBV21-1	-	-	13	CAIGQGWPDTQYF	TGTGCCATCGGACAGGGCTGGCCTGATACGCAGTATTTT
TRBJ2-1	TRBV2	-	many	13	CASSERGYNEQFF	TGTGCCAGCAGTGAACGCGGTTACAATGAGCAGTTCTTC
TRBJ2-1	TRBV19	-	-	14	CASRQGSSYNEQFF	TGTGCCAGTAGACAGGGAAGTTCCTACAATGAGCAGTTCTTC
TRBJ2-3	TRBV30	TRBD2	-	14	CAWNAGLSTDTQYF	TGTGCCTGGAACGCGGGACTAAGCACAGATACGCAGTATTTT
TRBJ1-1	TRBV29-1	-	once	13	CSVGETRYTEAFF	TGCAGCGTTGGGGAGACGCGTTACACTGAAGCTTTCTTT
TRBJ2-3	TRBV18	TRBD2	-	17	CASSDRTSGRASDTQYF	TGTGCCAGCTCAGACCGGACTAGCGGGAGGGCGTCAGATACGCAGTATTTT
TRBJ2-7	TRBV6-5	TRBD2	-	15	CASRGTSGLGSEQYF	TGTGCCAGCAGGGGGACTAGCGGGTTGGGGAGCGAGCAGTACTTC
TRBJ1-3	TRBV11-2	-	-	14	CASSLLGARNTIYF	TGTGCCAGCAGCTTACTAGGGGCTAGAAACACCATATATTTT
TRBJ2-2	TRBV3-1/TRBV3-2	-	-	11	CASTQGGELFF	TGTGCCAGCACACAGGGAGGGGAGCTGTTTTTT